These 15 T cell receptor beta chains came from one sample sequenced in a study of T cell responses to AZD1222 COVID-19 vaccine. Repertoires were generated with immunoSEQ multiplex PCR, while TCRdb's copy carries only in-frame clones and drops some. This sample has roughly 140,000 clones, with 85% to 95% found just once. Source: peripheral blood, taken on day 0 of AZD1222 vaccination. These receptors all come from an adult in good health.

The chain uses TRBV4-1 and TRBJ1-3, with 9 positions matching TRBD1. After removal of 4 bases from V and 4 bases from J, the junction contained 8 bases not matched to a gene. This CDR3 spans 16 amino acids. CDR1 is MGHRA and CDR2 is YSYEKL in the germline V gene. The CDR3 nucleotides are TGCGCCAGCAGCCGAGGAATACAGGGGGCAGGAAACACCATATATTTT. This codes for CASSRGIQGAGNTIYF.

This clone was observed a single time. This rearrangement joins TRBV13 to TRBJ2-1, with 7 bases fitting TRBD1. Germline assignment: CDR1 PRHDT and CDR2 FYEKMQ (reference sequence). This CDR3 comprises 16 residues. V was clipped by 4 bases and J by 1 base; unmatched bases: 7. CDR3 residues: CASSSSTGRSYNEQFF. In DNA, the CDR3 is TGTGCCAGCAGCTCATCGACAGGGAGATCCTACAATGAGCAGTTCTTC.

The chain carries TRBV7-9 and TRBJ1-3, with 8 bases aligning to TRBD1. V shed 4 bases, J shed 2 bases, and the junction held 4 bases outside the gene matches. Germline V CDR1 and CDR2: SEHNR, FQNEAQ (reference sequence). This CDR3 is 15 amino acids long. The CDR3 is CASSSLDRAGNTIYF. CDR3 bases: TGTGCCAGCAGCTCACTGGACAGGGCTGGAAACACCATATATTTT.

The chain employs TRBV5-4 and TRBJ2-1, with D possibly TRBD2 on 6 matching bases. The CDR3 runs 14 residues. The V gene's germline CDR1 is SGHNT and CDR2 YYREEE (reference sequence). V dropped 4 bases and J dropped 6 bases, with 14 bases sitting between them. This CDR3 reads CASSRPLSGNEQFF. The CDR3 nucleotides are TGTGCCAGCAGCCGGCCCCTTAGCGGCAATGAGCAGTTCTTC.

This clone was seen a single time. This chain links TRBV30 with TRBJ1-5; D unresolved. CDR3 length: 13 amino acids. Germline values: CDR1 GTSNPN, CDR2 SVGIG (reference sequence). Trimming shortened V by 0 bases and J by 3 bases, and 6 bases separated the two germline ends. The CDR3, as DNA: TGTGCCTGGAGTGTAGGTCCCAATCAGCCCCAGCATTTT. Translation: CAWSVGPNQPQHF. The full variable domain, with the rest looked up from reference TRBV30 and TRBJ1-5, is SQTIHQWPATLVQPVGSPLSLECTVEGTSNPNLYWYRQAAGRGLQLLFYSVGIGQISSEVPQNLSASRPQDRQFILSSKKLLLSDSGFYLCAWSVGPNQPQHFGDGTRLSIL.

This chain connects TRBV5-4 to TRBJ1-2; 7 bases line up with TRBD1. CDR1 and CDR2 (germline): SGHNT, YYREEE (reference sequence). The V segment lost 3 bases and the J segment 1 base; nucleotides outside the gene matches: 6. This CDR3 spans 15 amino acids. The CDR3, as DNA: TGTGCCAGCAGCTCGGGGACAGTGAGTAACTATGGCTACACCTTC. This translates into CASSSGTVSNYGYTF.

The chain couples TRBV28 to TRBJ1-5; D ambiguous. Germline CDR1 MDHEN, CDR2 SYDVKM. Trimming removed 5 bases at V and 1 base at J, with 12 bases between. This CDR3 comprises 15 residues. In nucleotides, the CDR3 is TGTGCCAGCAGTCTGCTCCTGGCAAGCAATCAGCCCCAGCATTTT. Translation gives CASSLLLASNQPQHF.

This chain uses TRBV5-1 with TRBJ2-5, with 11 bases lining up with TRBD1. The CDR3 is 14 amino acids. Germline V gene lookup returns CDR1 SGHRS and CDR2 YFSETQ. Trimming removed 5 bases from V and 4 bases from J; junction bases left unmatched: 4. This chain's CDR3 is CASRTGTGGETQYF. The CDR3 DNA sequence: TGCGCCAGCAGGACCGGGACAGGGGGAGAGACCCAGTACTTC.

The chain links TRBV9 to TRBJ1-4, with D perhaps matching TRBD1 (5 bases). This CDR3 is built from 14 residues. Deletions cut 3 bases from V and 8 bases from J, with 14 bases between. Per the germline V gene, CDR1 is SGDLS and CDR2 is YYNGEE. For the CDR3, the DNA is TGTGCCAGCAGCGCCCCAGGGTCGCGGGAAAAACTGTTTTTT. This gives the protein CASSAPGSREKLFF.

This clone was recorded once. The chain carries TRBV10-3 and TRBJ1-2; 8 positions match TRBD1. The junction had 6 bases not matched to a gene; V was cut back by 10 bases and J by 8 bases. Germline values: CDR1 ENHRY, CDR2 SYGVKD. The CDR3 is 11 residues long. The CDR3 DNA is TGTGCCAGTACGGACAGGGACGGCTACACCTTC. It yields the protein CASTDRDGYTF.

This rearrangement joins TRBV27 to TRBJ2-5; D not resolved. CDR1 is MNHEY and CDR2 is SMNVEV in the germline V gene (reference sequence). The length of the CDR3 is 14 residues. V lost 0 bases to trimming and J lost 7 bases, with 12 bases between them. As DNA, the CDR3 is TGTGCCAGCAGTTTATCTGCCTCCGCCAGGACCCAGTACTTC. This gives the protein CASSLSASARTQYF.

The chain combines TRBV4-2 with TRBJ2-5; D not resolved. V gave up 1 base and J gave up 0 bases, with 18 bases separating them. The CDR3 is 18 amino acids. Germline CDR1 LGHNA, CDR2 YNFKEQ. DNA for the CDR3: TGTGCCAGCAGCCAAGGAATTAGGGTTGCGGAGTACCAAGAGACCCAGTACTTC. Its protein product is CASSQGIRVAEYQETQYF.

The chain employs TRBV7-8 and TRBJ2-3, with a weak D call TRBD2 (6 bases). V gave up 5 bases and J gave up 0 bases, with 15 bases separating them. Looked up from germline, CDR1 is SGHVS and CDR2 is FQNEAQ. The CDR3 length is 16 residues. The CDR3 DNA sequence: TGTGCCAGCAGCAAAGGTCGCGGGGCTAGCACAGATACGCAGTATTTT. Translating gives CASSKGRGASTDTQYF.

The rearrangement joins TRBV6-2 or TRBV6-3 to TRBJ2-1; D gene uncertain. The CDR3 sequence is 17 residues long. Germline assignment: CDR1 MNHEY and CDR2 SVGEGT. Trimming cost V 2 bases and J 5 bases, with 19 bases left between them. The CDR3, as DNA: TGTGCCAGCAGTTACCCCCCCGGGCCCACGCATAACAATGAGCAGTTCTTC. It codes for CASSYPPGPTHNNEQFF.

V usage is TRBV21-1 and J usage is TRBJ1-4. TRBV21-1 is a listed pseudogene. This CDR3 comprises 13 residues. CDR3 nucleotides: TGTGCCAGCCCCCAGGAGGATAATGAAAAACTGTTTTTT. As protein: CASPQEDNEKLFF.